The clone carrying this T cell receptor beta chain occurred once. This sample was included in a study of blood T cells in healthy people across ages. The authors ran a second PCR of roughly 6 to 12 cycles using a sample-barcoded 5' primer and a J-beta primer mix. TCRdb called the 5' RACE reads again in MiXCR, with one record for every CDR3 protein. The repertoire holds hundreds of thousands of distinct CDR3 sequences, with around 38% as singletons. Germline-derived CDR1 and CDR2 are MNHNS and SASEGT. CDR3 length equals 14 residues. The ends were cut back, 7 bases at V and 0 bases at J, with 7 bases in the middle.

This TCR came from a man at least 80 years old in good health. This chain connects TRBV6-1 to TRBJ2-6, with D perhaps matching TRBD2 (5 bases). The sample consisted of blood. CDR3 protein: CASNGGSGANVLTF. In DNA, the CDR3 is TGTGCCAGCAATGGAGGCTCTGGGGCCAACGTCCTGACTTTC.